This entry concerns a single T cell receptor beta chain. This record comes from a study of blood T cells in healthy people across ages. A second PCR, run for about 7 to 11 cycles, used a sample-barcoded 5' primer plus a J-beta primer mix. Each CDR3 protein gets one entry after TCRdb re-called the 5' RACE reads with MiXCR. Of around 940,000 distinct CDR3 sequences in the sample, about 51% were seen once. For every donor, a draw yielded 8.5 to 10 milliliters of peripheral blood. The receptor was isolated from an older woman in good health. The source material was blood.

Here the CDR3 DNA reads TGTGCCAGCAGCTTGGACGGTGATAATTCACCCCTCCACTTT. Translation gives CASSLDGDNSPLHF. The rearrangement links TRBV7-9 to TRBJ1-6, with D unresolved. Germline V CDR1 and CDR2: SEHNR, FQNEAQ (reference sequence). The V and J ends lost 3 bases and 5 bases respectively, with 8 bases between them. The CDR3 has 14 residues.